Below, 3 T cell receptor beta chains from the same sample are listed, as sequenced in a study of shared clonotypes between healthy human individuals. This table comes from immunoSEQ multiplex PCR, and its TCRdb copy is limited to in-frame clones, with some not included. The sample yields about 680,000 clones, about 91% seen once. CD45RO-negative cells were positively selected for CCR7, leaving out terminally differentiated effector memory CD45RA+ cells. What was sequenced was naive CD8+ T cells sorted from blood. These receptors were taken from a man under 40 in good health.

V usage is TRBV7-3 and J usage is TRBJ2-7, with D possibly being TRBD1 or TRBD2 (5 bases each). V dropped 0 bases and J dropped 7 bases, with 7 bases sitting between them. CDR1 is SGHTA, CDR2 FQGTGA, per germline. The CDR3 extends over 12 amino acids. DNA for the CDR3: TGTGCCAGCAGCTTAACGGGGGAAGAGCAGTACTTC. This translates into CASSLTGEEQYF.

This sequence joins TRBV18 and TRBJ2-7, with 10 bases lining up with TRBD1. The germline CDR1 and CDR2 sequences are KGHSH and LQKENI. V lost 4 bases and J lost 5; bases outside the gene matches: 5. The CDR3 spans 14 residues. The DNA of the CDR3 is TGTGCCAGCTCACTTACCGGGACAGGGGACGAGCAGTACTTC. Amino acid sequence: CASSLTGTGDEQYF.

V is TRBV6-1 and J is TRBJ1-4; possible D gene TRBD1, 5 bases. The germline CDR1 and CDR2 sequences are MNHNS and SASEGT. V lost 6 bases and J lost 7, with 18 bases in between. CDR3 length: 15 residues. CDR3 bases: TGTGCCAGCAGGCCCGCGGGGGTTGGACCTGAAAAACTGTTTTTT. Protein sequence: CASRPAGVGPEKLFF.